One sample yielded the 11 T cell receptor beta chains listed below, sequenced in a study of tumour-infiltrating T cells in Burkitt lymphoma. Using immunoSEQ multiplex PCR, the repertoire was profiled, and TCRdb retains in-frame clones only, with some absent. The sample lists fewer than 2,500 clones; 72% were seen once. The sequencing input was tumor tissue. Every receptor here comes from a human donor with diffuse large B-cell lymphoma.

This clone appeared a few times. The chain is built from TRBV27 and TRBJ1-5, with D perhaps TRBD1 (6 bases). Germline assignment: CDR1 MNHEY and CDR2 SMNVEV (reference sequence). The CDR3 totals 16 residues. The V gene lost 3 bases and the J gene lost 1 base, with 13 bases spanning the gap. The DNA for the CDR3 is TGTGCCAGCAGTTTCGCGGGACACGGGAGCAATCAGCCCCAGCATTTT. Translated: CASSFAGHGSNQPQHF.

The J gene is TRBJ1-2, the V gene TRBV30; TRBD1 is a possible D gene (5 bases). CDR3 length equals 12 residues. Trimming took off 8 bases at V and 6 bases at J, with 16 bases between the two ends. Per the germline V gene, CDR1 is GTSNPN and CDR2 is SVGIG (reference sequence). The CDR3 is CALFTGGDGYTF. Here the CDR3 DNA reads TGTGCCCTGTTTACGGGGGGAGATGGCTACACCTTC.

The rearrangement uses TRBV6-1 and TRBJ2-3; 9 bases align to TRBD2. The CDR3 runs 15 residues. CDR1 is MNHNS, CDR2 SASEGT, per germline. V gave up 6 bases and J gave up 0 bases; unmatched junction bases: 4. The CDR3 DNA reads TGTGCCAGCAGGTCAGCGGGAGGAAGCACAGATACGCAGTATTTT. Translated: CASRSAGGSTDTQYF.

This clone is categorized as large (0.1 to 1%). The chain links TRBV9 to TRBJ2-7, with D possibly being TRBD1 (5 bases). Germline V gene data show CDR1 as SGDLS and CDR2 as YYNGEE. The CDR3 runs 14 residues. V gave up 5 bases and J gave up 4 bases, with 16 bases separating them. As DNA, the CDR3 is TGTGCCAGCAGTGTCGCTGGGCAGGGTTACGAGCAGTACTTC. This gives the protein CASSVAGQGYEQYF.

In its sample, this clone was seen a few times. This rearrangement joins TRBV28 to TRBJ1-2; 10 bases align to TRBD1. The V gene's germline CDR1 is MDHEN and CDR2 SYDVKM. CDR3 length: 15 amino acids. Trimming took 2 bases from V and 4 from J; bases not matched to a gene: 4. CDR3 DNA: TGTGCCAGCAGTTTAGGGGACAGGGGCGGCTATGGCTACACCTTC. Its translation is CASSLGDRGGYGYTF.

CDR3 in DNA: TGCAGCGTGGTCCTGAGGGTTAGTACTGAAGCTTTCTTT. As protein: CSVVLRVSTEAFF. This chain uses TRBV29-1 with TRBJ1-1; unclear D gene. Per the germline V gene, CDR1 is SQVTM and CDR2 is ANQGSEA. The V end lost 6 bases, the J end lost 5 bases, and 16 bases lay between the germline ends. This CDR3 has 13 amino acids.

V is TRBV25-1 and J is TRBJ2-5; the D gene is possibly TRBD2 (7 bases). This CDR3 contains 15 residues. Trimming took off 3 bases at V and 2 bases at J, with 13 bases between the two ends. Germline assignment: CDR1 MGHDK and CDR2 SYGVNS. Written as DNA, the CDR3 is TGTGCCAGCAGTGAGGGAGGGGGAGGTCAAGAGACCCAGTACTTC. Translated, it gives CASSEGGGGQETQYF.

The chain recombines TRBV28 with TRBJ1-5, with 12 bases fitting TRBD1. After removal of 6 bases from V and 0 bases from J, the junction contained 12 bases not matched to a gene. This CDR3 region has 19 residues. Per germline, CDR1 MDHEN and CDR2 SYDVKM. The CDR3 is CASSPGTGGRYYSNQPQHF. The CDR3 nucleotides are TGTGCCAGCAGCCCCGGGACAGGGGGCCGATATTATAGCAATCAGCCCCAGCATTTT.

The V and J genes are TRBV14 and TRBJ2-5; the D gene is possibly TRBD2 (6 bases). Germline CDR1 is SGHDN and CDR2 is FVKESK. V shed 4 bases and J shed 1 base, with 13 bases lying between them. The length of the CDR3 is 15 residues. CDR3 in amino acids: CASSPGLTSQETQYF. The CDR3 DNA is TGTGCCAGCAGCCCAGGACTAACCTCCCAAGAGACCCAGTACTTC.

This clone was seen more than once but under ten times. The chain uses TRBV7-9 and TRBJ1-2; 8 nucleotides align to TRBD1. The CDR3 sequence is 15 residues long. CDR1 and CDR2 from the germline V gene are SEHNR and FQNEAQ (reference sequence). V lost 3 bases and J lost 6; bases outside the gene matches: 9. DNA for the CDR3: TGTGCCAGCAGCTTTTTTGTGGCAGGGGGCGATGGCTACACCTTC. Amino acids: CASSFFVAGGDGYTF. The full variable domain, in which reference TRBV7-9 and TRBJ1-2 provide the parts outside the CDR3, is DTGVSQNPRHKITKRGQNVTFRCDPISEHNRLYWYRQTLGQGPEFLTYFQNEAQLEKSRLLSDRFSAERPKGSFSTLEIQRTEQGDSAMYLCASSFFVAGGDGYTFGSGTRLTVV.

CDR3 residues: CASSSGRVRYEQYF. The CDR3 bases are TGCGCCAGCAGCTCTGGCAGGGTTCGGTACGAGCAGTACTTC. V and J are TRBV5-1 and TRBJ2-7; possibly TRBD1 for D (5 bases). The V gene lost 3 bases and the J gene lost 4 bases, with 14 bases spanning the gap. Looked up from germline, CDR1 is SGHRS and CDR2 is YFSETQ. CDR3 size: 14 residues. Full variable domain (outside the CDR3, taken from reference TRBV5-1 and TRBJ2-7): KAGVTQTPRYLIKTRGQQVTLSCSPISGHRSVSWYQQTPGQGLQFLFEYFSETQRNKGNFPGRFSGRQFSNSRSEMNVSTLELGDSALYLCASSSGRVRYEQYFGPGTRLTVT.